The source of this TCR beta chain is a study of blood T cells in healthy people across ages. In the study overall: Per two T cells, about one barcoded beta molecule was captured through template switching.

Per sample, at least 5 micrograms of total RNA were extracted. Study observations and caveats: CMV infection status of these donors was not known.

It was with a sample-barcoded 5' primer and a J-beta primer mix that a second PCR of roughly 6 to 11 cycles was run. CDR3-containing paired-end reads numbered at least 2.5 million in each sample. Each CDR3 protein gets one entry after TCRdb re-called the 5' RACE reads with MiXCR. Of about 570,000 distinct CDR3 sequences detected, approximately 25% appear once; the ten largest clones hold less than 20%. Germline V gene data show CDR1 as SGHTA and CDR2 as FQGNSA. The CDR3 is 15 amino acids. This clonotype was picked up one time. What it binds is unknown. A junction end diverges from the germline sequence, so it may reflect a read error.

This receptor was taken from a woman aged 70-85 years in good health. The sequenced sample consisted of blood. The chain uses TRBV7-2 and TRBJ1-1, with 9 nucleotides matching TRBD1. CDR3 protein: CASSLWDRVNTEAFF. The CDR3 DNA is TGTGCCAGCAGCTTATGGGACAGGGTGAACACCGAAGCTTTCTTT.